The next 7 T cell receptor beta chains were all read from a single sample in a study of molecular identifiers for immune sequencing clone quantification. Each CDR3 protein is one row after TCRdb ran MiXCR on the PCR reads. The sample shows some 100,000 distinct CDR3 sequences, roughly 19% of them seen only once. The sample comprised naive CD8+ T cells from blood, with Jurkat cell RNA spiked in. Subset given: FACS-sorted CD8+CD4-CCR7+CD45RA+ naive T cells. The source of these receptors is a human donor in good health. Some libraries in this study had Jurkat cell RNA spiked in.

As to this clonotype: A much larger clone lies a single base off, so this may be a read error. It is likely a read error, because the conserved phenylalanine at the end of the CDR3 is missing. The rearrangement uses TRBV28 and TRBJ1-5; tentative D call: TRBD1 (5 bases). V was shortened by 3 bases and J by 6 bases, with 18 bases between the two germline ends. This CDR3 is built from 16 residues. Germline lookup yields CDR1 MDHEN and CDR2 SYDVKM. CDR3 in amino acids: CASSFNEQDAGQPQHS. The CDR3 DNA reads TGTGCCAGCAGTTTTAACGAACAGGACGCGGGTCAGCCCCAGCATTCT.

In the case of this clonotype: At one end, the junction sequence differs from germline, possibly due to a read error. The chain links TRBV9 to TRBJ1-3, with D hard to call. Germline values: CDR1 SGDLS, CDR2 YYNGEE. This CDR3 is 16 amino acids long. The CDR3 is CACSVAATSSGNTVYF. The CDR3 region has the DNA TGTGCCTGCAGCGTAGCTGCGACGTCCTCTGGAAACACCGTATATTTT. The variable domain in full, completed from reference TRBV9 and TRBJ1-3, reads DSGVTQTPKHLITATGQRVTLRCSPRSGDLSVYWYQQSLDQGLQFLIQYYNGEERAKGNILERFSAQQFPDLHSELNLSSLELGDSALYFCACSVAATSSGNTVYFGEGSWLTVV.

This clonotype showed up just a few times. It may be a read error: a sequence one base away is much more abundant. V usage is TRBV5-3 and J usage is TRBJ2-2; 14 bases match TRBD2. TRBV5-3 is an ORF; its function is uncertain. This CDR3 contains 18 residues. CDR3 bases: TGTGCCAGCAGCTCGGGGACTAGCGGGAGTCGCGGCACCGGGGAGCCGTTTTTT. Its protein product is CASSSGTSGSRGTGEPFF.

This clonotype occurred many times. The J gene is TRBJ2-3, the V gene TRBV6-2 or TRBV6-3; tentatively, D is TRBD2 (5 bases). V was cut by 6 bases and J by 5 bases, with 9 bases left in between. The CDR3 is 12 residues long. Germline-derived CDR1 and CDR2 are MNHEY and SVGEGT. In DNA, the CDR3 is TGTGCCAGCAGCGGGGTGGAAGATACGCAGTATTTT. It codes for CASSGVEDTQYF.

This clonotype was detected many times. The CDR3 sequence: CASRTDNYETQYF. The CDR3 coding sequence is TGTGCCAGCAGAACCGATAACTACGAGACCCAGTACTTC. The rearrangement uses TRBV6-6 and TRBJ2-5, with D unclear. The CDR3 totals 13 residues. Germline V gene data show CDR1 as MNHNY and CDR2 as SVGAGI (reference sequence). Trimming removed 6 bases at V and 5 bases at J, with 13 bases between.

This clonotype was recorded at least ten times. This rearrangement joins TRBV18 to TRBJ1-2; D might be TRBD1 (6 bases). The CDR3 runs to 13 residues. Germline CDR1 reads KGHSH; CDR2 reads LQKENI. V dropped 0 bases and J dropped 8 bases, with 10 bases sitting between them. The CDR3 region is CASSPPGASGYTF. The DNA for the CDR3 is TGTGCCAGCTCACCACCGGGGGCGTCGGGCTACACCTTC. Full variable domain (rest looked up from reference TRBV18 and TRBJ1-2): NAGVMQNPRHLVRRRGQEARLRCSPMKGHSHVYWYRQLPEEGLKFMVYLQKENIIDESGMPKERFSAEFPKEGPSILRIQQVVRGDSAAYFCASSPPGASGYTFGSGTRLTVV.

This clonotype occurred many times. The chain joins TRBV20-1 to TRBJ1-2; 8 nucleotides align to TRBD1. The CDR3 totals 15 residues. With V trimmed by 0 bases and J by 4 bases, 7 bases remained unmatched. In germline, CDR1 is DFQATT, CDR2 SNEGSKA (reference sequence). The CDR3 region is CSARDRDRRVYGYTF. The CDR3 DNA is TGCAGTGCTAGAGATAGGGACAGGCGGGTCTATGGCTACACCTTC.